Shown below are 30 T cell receptor beta chains from a single sample sequenced in a study of graft-versus-host responses after intestinal transplantation. Some clones are missing from TCRdb's copy, which holds only in-frame ones; the method was immunoSEQ multiplex PCR. The sample lists about 40,000 clones, about 89% occurring once. This material consisted of PBMCs, taken 314 days after intestinal transplant. Every receptor here comes from a human patient who received an intestinal transplant, so some T cells may come from the graft donor.

The chain uses TRBV28 and TRBJ2-1; possible D gene TRBD1, 5 bases. Germline V CDR1 and CDR2: MDHEN, SYDVKM. V shed 5 bases and J shed 6 bases, with 20 bases lying between them. The CDR3 length is 16 residues. The CDR3 protein is CASSPHMTAQSNEQFF. CDR3 DNA sequence: TGTGCCAGCAGTCCCCACATGACAGCCCAGAGCAATGAGCAGTTCTTC. The variable domain in full, with the rest retrieved from reference TRBV28 and TRBJ2-1, is DVKVTQSSRYLVKRTGEKVFLECVQDMDHENMFWYRQDPGLGLRLIYFSYDVKMKEKGDIPEGYSVSREKKERFSLILESASTNQTSMYLCASSPHMTAQSNEQFFGPGTRLTVL.

V is TRBV5-1 and J is TRBJ2-2; TRBD2 matches at 11 bases. Trimming took 1 base from V and 7 from J; bases not matched to a gene: 3. Germline-derived CDR1 and CDR2 are SGHRS and YFSETQ. The CDR3 is made up of 15 amino acids. The CDR3 sequence: CASSLMTSGVGELFF. CDR3 DNA sequence: TGCGCCAGCAGCTTGATGACTAGCGGGGTCGGGGAGCTGTTTTTT. The full variable domain, rest sourced from reference TRBV5-1 and TRBJ2-2, is KAGVTQTPRYLIKTRGQQVTLSCSPISGHRSVSWYQQTPGQGLQFLFEYFSETQRNKGNFPGRFSGRQFSNSRSEMNVSTLELGDSALYLCASSLMTSGVGELFFGEGSRLTVL.

DNA for the CDR3: TGTGCCAGTAGTATCTTACAGGGGCGTCCCTACAATGAGCAGTTCTTC. This codes for CASSILQGRPYNEQFF. The rearrangement joins TRBV19 to TRBJ2-1, with TRBD1 matching 7 bases. After removal of 3 bases from V and 2 bases from J, the junction contained 7 bases not matched to a gene. In germline, CDR1 is LNHDA, CDR2 SQIVND (reference sequence). The CDR3 runs to 16 residues.

The chain combines TRBV5-6 with TRBJ1-3; D unresolved. The germline V and J ends were trimmed by 1 base and 8 bases, with 7 bases remaining between them. The CDR3 length is 12 residues. Looked up from germline, CDR1 is SGHDT and CDR2 is YYEEEE. The DNA of the CDR3 is TGTGCCAGCAGCTTGACCCCGGACACCATATATTTT. This encodes CASSLTPDTIYF.

As for this clone: The sample holds other DNA sequences that translate to the same CDR3. The gene calls are TRBV5-1 and TRBJ2-1; 7 nucleotides line up with TRBD2. V lost 7 bases, J lost 3 bases, and 10 bases stayed unmatched. CDR1 and CDR2 (germline): SGHRS, YFSETQ. The CDR3 runs 15 residues. Here the CDR3 reads CASQAGERDYNEQFF. The DNA of the CDR3 is TGCGCCAGCCAAGCCGGGGAGCGGGACTACAATGAGCAGTTCTTC.

V is TRBV2 and J is TRBJ1-1; the D is unclear. V gave up 6 bases and J gave up 1 base, with 9 bases separating them. From germline, CDR1 is SNHLY and CDR2 FYNNEI. This CDR3 has 13 residues. CDR3 in amino acids: CASRYFENTEAFF. In DNA, the CDR3 is TGTGCCAGCAGATACTTCGAGAACACTGAAGCTTTCTTT.

This chain uses TRBV11-2 with TRBJ2-1; D assignment may be TRBD1 or TRBD2 (5 bases each). The germline V and J ends were trimmed by 5 bases and 6 bases, with 29 bases remaining between them. In germline, CDR1 is SGHAT, CDR2 FQNNGV. This CDR3 contains 19 residues. The CDR3 here is CASSPQRGAKGDRCNEQFF. CDR3 coding DNA: TGTGCCAGCAGCCCTCAACGAGGGGCAAAAGGGGATCGGTGCAATGAGCAGTTCTTC.

The rearrangement uses TRBV6-8 and TRBJ2-2, with TRBD2 identical over 9 bases. V shed 9 bases, J shed 4 bases, and the junction held 12 bases outside the gene matches. Germline-derived CDR1 and CDR2 are MNHGY and SAAAGT. This CDR3 is built from 16 residues. This CDR3 is CASLAGELVFTGELFF. In DNA, the CDR3 is TGTGCCAGTTTAGCGGGAGAGCTGGTATTCACCGGGGAGCTGTTTTTT.

The rearrangement uses TRBV10-1 and TRBJ2-3; D not certain. This CDR3 region has 12 residues. The germline V gene encodes CDR1 WNHNN and CDR2 SYGVQD (reference sequence). Trimming stripped 2 bases from V and 4 bases from J, with 4 bases between. The CDR3 protein is CASSEGADTQYF. In nucleotides, the CDR3 is TGCGCCAGCAGTGAGGGCGCAGATACGCAGTATTTT.

The J gene is TRBJ2-2, the V gene TRBV15; unclear D gene. The CDR3 contains 12 residues. V was clipped by 1 base and J by 5 bases, with 2 bases between them. CDR1 is LNHNV and CDR2 is YYDKDF in the germline V gene (reference sequence). CDR3 region: CATSRVTGELFF. CDR3 coding DNA: TGTGCCACCAGCAGAGTTACCGGGGAGCTGTTTTTT.

The V and J genes are TRBV2 and TRBJ2-7; D possibly corresponds to TRBD1 (6 bases). This CDR3 is 14 amino acids long. Germline loops: CDR1 SNHLY, CDR2 FYNNEI. V was cut by 11 bases and J by 3 bases, with 20 bases left in between. Here the CDR3 reads CAPKGEIAYYEQYF. Here the CDR3 DNA reads TGTGCCCCTAAGGGGGAAATAGCTTACTACGAGCAGTACTTC.

The chain carries TRBV15 and TRBJ2-7; 10 bases match TRBD2. Germline-derived CDR1 and CDR2 are LNHNV and YYDKDF (reference sequence). The junction had 7 bases not matched to a gene; V was cut back by 0 bases and J by 2 bases. This CDR3 is 17 amino acids long. The CDR3 protein is CATSRDRAGGAPYEQYF. In DNA, the CDR3 is TGTGCCACCAGCAGAGATCGAGCGGGGGGGGCCCCCTACGAGCAGTACTTC.

V usage is TRBV6-6 and J usage is TRBJ2-4; TRBD2 matches 8 bases. This CDR3 contains 11 residues. The V segment lost 8 bases and the J segment 8 bases; nucleotides outside the gene matches: 2. Germline V gene sequence: CDR1 MNHNY, CDR2 SVGAGI (reference sequence). This chain's CDR3 is CASAGGDIQYF. In DNA form, the CDR3 reads TGTGCCAGCGCCGGGGGGGACATTCAGTACTTC.

The gene calls are TRBV6-5 and TRBJ2-7; 12 bases line up with TRBD1. The germline V gene has CDR1 MNHEY and CDR2 SVGAGI. This CDR3 region has 15 residues. J gave up 6 bases and V 2 bases, and 5 bases lay outside the gene matches. The CDR3 DNA is TGTGCCAGCAGTTACCGGGACAGGGGGCACGGCGAGCAGTACTTC. Protein product: CASSYRDRGHGEQYF.

The rearrangement links TRBV7-2 to TRBJ1-6; D is perhaps TRBD1 (5 bases). With 7 bases removed from V and 1 base from J, the gap between germline ends came to 11 bases. CDR1 and CDR2 from the germline V gene are SGHTA and FQGNSA. This CDR3 is 15 amino acids long. As DNA, the CDR3 is TGTGCCAGCACCACAGGACATTCCTATAATTCACCCCTCCACTTT. Translated, it gives CASTTGHSYNSPLHF.

The chain combines TRBV29-1 with TRBJ2-5; perhaps TRBD2 as D (5 bases). The germline gives CDR1 SQVTM, CDR2 ANQGSEA. The CDR3 is 14 amino acids. The V end was cut by 7 bases, the J end by 5 bases, with 20 bases between. The CDR3 reads CSGRKGSGPETQYF. The CDR3 nucleotides read TGCAGCGGTAGGAAGGGAAGCGGTCCGGAGACCCAGTACTTC.

The chain recombines TRBV12-5 with TRBJ2-7, with 7 nucleotides matching TRBD1. This CDR3 contains 16 residues. V lost 1 base to trimming and J lost 6 bases; unmatched junction nucleotides: 12. Germline V gene sequence: CDR1 LGHNT, CDR2 FRNRAP. This CDR3 is CASGLGPGQFDGEQYF. The CDR3 bases are TGTGCTAGTGGTTTGGGCCCGGGACAGTTCGACGGCGAGCAGTACTTC.

CDR3 sequence reads: CASSQGLALEIGTGELFF. In DNA form, the CDR3 reads TGTGCCAGCAGCCAGGGACTAGCTCTCGAAATAGGGACCGGGGAGCTGTTTTTT. The genes are TRBV7-2 and TRBJ2-2, with 9 nucleotides matching TRBD2. Trimming took 5 bases from V and 5 from J; bases not matched to a gene: 15. The germline V gene encodes CDR1 SGHTA and CDR2 FQGNSA. This CDR3 contains 18 residues.

The chain uses TRBV18 and TRBJ2-3, with D unclear. From germline, CDR1 is KGHSH and CDR2 LQKENI. The CDR3 totals 13 residues. V dropped 0 bases and J dropped 1 base, with 2 bases sitting between them. CDR3 sequence: CASSPPGTDTQYF. The CDR3 DNA reads as TGTGCCAGCTCACCACCAGGCACAGATACGCAGTATTTT.

The chain carries TRBV7-3 and TRBJ2-3, with D perhaps TRBD2 (6 bases). The germline V gene has CDR1 SGHTA and CDR2 FQGTGA. The CDR3 extends over 13 amino acids. Trimming took off 4 bases at V and 5 bases at J, with 10 bases between the two ends. The CDR3: CASSSAGGDTQYF. The CDR3, as DNA: TGTGCCAGCAGCTCCGCCGGGGGAGATACGCAGTATTTT.

The chain has TRBV7-6 and TRBJ2-1; no clear D. This CDR3 has 16 amino acids. CDR1 and CDR2 from the germline V gene are SGHVS and FNYEAQ. The V gene lost 2 bases and the J gene lost 1 base, with 12 bases spanning the gap. CDR3: CASSLLRVPSYNEQFF. CDR3 in DNA: TGTGCCAGCAGCTTACTCCGGGTTCCATCCTACAATGAGCAGTTCTTC.

The chain combines TRBV6-5 with TRBJ2-2; D uncertain. Germline CDR1 reads MNHEY; CDR2 reads SVGAGI. CDR3 length equals 15 residues. Trimming removed 10 bases at V and 2 bases at J, with 17 bases between. CDR3 nucleotides: TGTGCCACCAACCGACGGACGGGTAACACCGGGGAGCTGTTTTTT. It encodes CATNRRTGNTGELFF.

The gene calls are TRBV27 and TRBJ2-1; the D is unclear. This CDR3 spans 13 amino acids. V lost 3 bases and J lost 7, with 10 bases in between. Per the germline V gene, CDR1 is MNHEY and CDR2 is SMNVEV (reference sequence). The CDR3 region is CASSFGSLNEQFF. The CDR3 DNA reads TGTGCCAGCAGTTTCGGTTCTCTGAATGAGCAGTTCTTC.

The genes are TRBV5-1 and TRBJ1-1; 8 positions match TRBD1. V dropped 0 bases and J dropped 2; count of bases not matched to a gene: 6. The length of the CDR3 is 16 residues. The germline CDR1 and CDR2 sequences are SGHRS and YFSETQ. CDR3: CASSLAGGQGNTEAFF. CDR3 coding DNA: TGCGCCAGCAGCTTGGCCGGTGGACAGGGAAACACTGAAGCTTTCTTT. The whole variable domain, remainder taken from reference TRBV5-1 and TRBJ1-1, is KAGVTQTPRYLIKTRGQQVTLSCSPISGHRSVSWYQQTPGQGLQFLFEYFSETQRNKGNFPGRFSGRQFSNSRSEMNVSTLELGDSALYLCASSLAGGQGNTEAFFGQGTRLTVV.

The gene calls are TRBV28 and TRBJ1-1; no clear D. The V gene lost 1 base and the J gene lost 1 base, with 4 bases spanning the gap. Germline V CDR1 and CDR2: MDHEN, SYDVKM. This CDR3 contains 13 residues. This CDR3 reads CASSLLPNTEAFF. The CDR3 DNA reads TGTGCCAGCAGTTTATTACCGAACACTGAAGCTTTCTTT.

V usage is TRBV18 and J usage is TRBJ2-3; TRBD1 aligns across 9 bases. Losses at the gene ends were 0 bases for V and 2 bases for J; bases not matched to a gene: 9. Germline CDR1 reads KGHSH; CDR2 reads LQKENI. The CDR3 length is 18 residues. CDR3 in DNA: TGTGCCAGCTCACCACCCGACAGGGGGTCCTTACACACAGATACGCAGTATTTT. This codes for CASSPPDRGSLHTDTQYF.

The chain carries TRBV29-1 and TRBJ1-5; possibly TRBD1 for D (6 bases). Germline CDR1 reads SQVTM; CDR2 reads ANQGSEA. The V end lost 5 bases, the J end lost 2 bases, and 13 bases lay between the germline ends. CDR3 length equals 14 residues. The CDR3 loop reads CSVSLTGGNQPQHF. The CDR3 bases are TGCAGCGTTTCTTTGACAGGCGGCAATCAGCCCCAGCATTTT.

The V and J genes are TRBV5-6 and TRBJ2-5; the match to TRBD2 covers 11 bases. In germline, CDR1 is SGHDT, CDR2 YYEEEE. The length of the CDR3 is 18 residues. V lost 1 base, J lost 5 bases, and 13 bases stayed unmatched. The CDR3 spells CASSLPWVLAGAEETQYF. The CDR3 DNA sequence: TGTGCCAGCAGCTTGCCCTGGGTACTAGCGGGAGCCGAGGAGACCCAGTACTTC.

This clone was seen a single time. The chain carries TRBV2 and TRBJ2-1; D is unclear. The CDR3 totals 14 residues. V was shortened by 5 bases and J by 3 bases, with 11 bases between the two germline ends. Germline-derived CDR1 and CDR2 are SNHLY and FYNNEI. This CDR3 is CASSKLEVYNEQFF. CDR3 coding DNA: TGTGCCAGCAGTAAATTAGAGGTCTACAATGAGCAGTTCTTC.

J is TRBJ2-3 and V is TRBV28; D ambiguous. Trimming shortened V by 7 bases and J by 1 base, and 21 bases separated the two germline ends. Germline V gene sequence: CDR1 MDHEN, CDR2 SYDVKM. The CDR3 sequence is 17 residues long. The CDR3 DNA sequence: TGTGCCAGCAAACCACTCCGCAGCAGAAAGGGCACAGATACGCAGTATTTT. It translates to CASKPLRSRKGTDTQYF.